The source of this TCR beta chain is a study of beta chain features in type 1 diabetes. Study context: Age, gender and cell yields were similar between patients and healthy donors. Whole-study findings and limits: The question of HLA type influencing TCRB rearrangement was one that remained unresolved here.

Naive, central memory, regulatory and stem cell-like memory cells within the CD4+ compartment were sorted using CD45RO/CCR7/CD25/CD127/CD95/CD27. This clone has just a few counts. Its antigen is not known. The germline V gene has CDR1 SGDLS and CDR2 YYNGEE. The J segment lost 4 bases and the V segment lost 1 base, leaving 11 bases of the junction unmatched. This CDR3 is built from 18 residues. TCRB transcripts that were expressed got sequenced, as all of the isolated RNA had been reverse transcribed. Sequencing used immunoSEQ multiplex PCR; TCRdb keeps in-frame clones, though not all of them. The profile covers fewer than 650,000 clones, with about a sixth appearing a single time and under 0.095% taken by the ten largest.

The TCR originated in a man aged 18-30 years in good health. V usage is TRBV9 and J usage is TRBJ2-3; 11 bases map to TRBD2. Sequencing was done on a sample of naive CD4+ T cells from blood. CDR3 loop: CASSVRAGTSGIADTQYF. DNA for the CDR3: TGTGCCAGCAGCGTACGGGCCGGGACTAGCGGAATCGCAGATACGCAGTATTTT. Complete variable domain (other parts from reference TRBV9 and TRBJ2-3): DSGVTQTPKHLITATGQRVTLRCSPRSGDLSVYWYQQSLDQGLQFLIQYYNGEERAKGNILERFSAQQFPDLHSELNLSSLELGDSALYFCASSVRAGTSGIADTQYFGPGTRLTVL.